This section outlines one T cell receptor (beta chain) sequence together with its context. What it binds is not known. From blood CD8+ and CD4+ T cells, the TCR beta chain was sequenced. TEMRA cells were FACS-enriched and CD8+ and CD4+ T cells negatively isolated. The data are from a study of CD8 T cells in Susac syndrome. This CDR3 has 14 amino acids. With V trimmed by 6 bases and J by 1 base, 4 bases remained unmatched. Study-wide findings and caveats: That the number of individuals in its TCR sequencing and HLA analysis was relatively small was acknowledged by the study.

With random hexamers, about 0.45 to 1 ug RNA was reverse transcribed. Multiplex immunoSEQ PCR targeted 54 Vbeta and 13 Jbeta TCR beta segments. TCRdb independently ran MiXCR on the immunoSEQ multiplex PCR reads; one entry per CDR3 protein. The sample carries approximately 100,000 distinct CDR3 sequences, around 95% recorded once. Material: CD4+ T cells from PBMCs. This TCR came from a human donor in good health. J is TRBJ1-1 and V is TRBV12-3 or TRBV12-4; 8 positions match TRBD1. The DNA for the CDR3 is TGTGCCAGCAGAAAGCAGGGGGCGAACACTGAAGCTTTCTTT. Residues: CASRKQGANTEAFF.